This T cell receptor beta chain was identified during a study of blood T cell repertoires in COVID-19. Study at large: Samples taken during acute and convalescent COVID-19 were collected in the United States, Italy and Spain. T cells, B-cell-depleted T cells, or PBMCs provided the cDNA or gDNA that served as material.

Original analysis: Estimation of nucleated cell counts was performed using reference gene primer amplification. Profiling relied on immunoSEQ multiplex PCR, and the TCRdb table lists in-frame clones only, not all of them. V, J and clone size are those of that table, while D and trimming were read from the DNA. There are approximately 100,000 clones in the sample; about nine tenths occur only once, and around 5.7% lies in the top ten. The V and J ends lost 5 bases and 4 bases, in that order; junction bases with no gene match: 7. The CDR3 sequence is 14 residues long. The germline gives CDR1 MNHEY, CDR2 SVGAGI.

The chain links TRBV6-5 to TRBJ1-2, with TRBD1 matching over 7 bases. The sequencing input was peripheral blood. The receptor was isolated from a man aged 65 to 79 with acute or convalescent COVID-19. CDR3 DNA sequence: TGTGCCAGCAGTCGCGACAGGGTTGGCTATGGCTACACCTTC. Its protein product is CASSRDRVGYGYTF.